What follows are 15 T cell receptor beta chains derived from one specimen sequenced in a study of blood T cell repertoires in COVID-19. The table came from immunoSEQ multiplex PCR; TCRdb's copy has only in-frame clones and leaves some out. The data show 490,000 or so clones, approximately 90% seen once. The specimen sequenced was PBMCs or T cells enriched from blood (not recorded which). The receptors come from a woman aged 55-69 years who had recovered from COVID-19.

Only a few counts were recorded for this clone. V and J are TRBV5-4 and TRBJ2-2, with D perhaps matching TRBD1 (5 bases). Germline loops: CDR1 SGHNT, CDR2 YYREEE (reference sequence). There are 15 residues in the CDR3. Trimming pared 0 bases from V and 5 bases from J, leaving 11 bases between. CDR3 in amino acids: CASSLDGAPTGELFF. Here the CDR3 DNA reads TGTGCCAGCAGCTTGGATGGGGCGCCGACCGGGGAGCTGTTTTTT.

The chain employs TRBV25-1 and TRBJ1-1; maybe TRBD1 (6 bases). CDR3 length: 13 residues. CDR1 is MGHDK, CDR2 SYGVNS, per germline. V was pared by 2 bases and J by 4 bases, with 8 bases between. CDR3 DNA: TGTGCCAGCAGTGAAAGGGGGGGCACTGAAGCTTTCTTT. It is translated as CASSERGGTEAFF.

The CDR3 DNA sequence: TGTGCTAGTGGTTTTATAGGCGGTGAAGCTTTCTTT. This codes for CASGFIGGEAFF. The chain joins TRBV12-5 to TRBJ1-1; the D is unclear. The germline V and J ends were trimmed by 3 bases and 7 bases, with 9 bases remaining between them. The CDR3 loop spans 12 amino acids. Germline CDR1 LGHNT, CDR2 FRNRAP.

The chain combines TRBV7-2 with TRBJ1-3, with D maybe TRBD1 (5 bases). Germline V lookup: CDR1 SGHTA, CDR2 FQGNSA. The V gene lost 5 bases and the J gene lost 6 bases, with 14 bases spanning the gap. This CDR3 is 14 amino acids long. CDR3 nucleotide sequence: TGTGCCAGCAGCCCCCAGGGCAGGGAAAACACCATATATTTT. Translation gives CASSPQGRENTIYF.

The chain recombines TRBV4-2 with TRBJ2-3; TRBD2 aligns across 9 bases. V trimming: 1 base; J trimming: 1 base; junction bases outside the gene matches: 3. The germline gives CDR1 LGHNA, CDR2 YNFKEQ. The length of the CDR3 is 16 residues. The CDR3, as DNA: TGTGCCAGCAGCCAAGGGCCTAGCGGGGGCACAGATACGCAGTATTTT. It is translated as CASSQGPSGGTDTQYF.

V and J are TRBV24-1 and TRBJ2-2; maybe TRBD2 (5 bases). CDR3 length: 13 amino acids. Trimming stripped 7 bases from V and 4 bases from J, with 9 bases between. CDR1 is KGHDR, CDR2 SFDVKD, per germline. CDR3 bases: TGTGCCACCAGCGGCAGCGGCACCGGGGAGCTGTTTTTT. As protein: CATSGSGTGELFF.

This clone was seen only a few times. This chain links TRBV2 with TRBJ1-6; 8 nucleotides match TRBD1. The germline CDR1 and CDR2 sequences are SNHLY and FYNNEI. The CDR3 has 15 amino acids. With 8 bases clipped from V and 7 bases from J, the junction kept 10 bases outside the gene matches. CDR3 DNA sequence: TGTGCCAGCCACCGGACAGGGATCAGGAATTCACCCCTCCACTTT. It specifies CASHRTGIRNSPLHF.

The chain combines TRBV12-5 with TRBJ2-1, with D perhaps matching TRBD1 (5 bases). Trimming pared 6 bases from V and 4 bases from J, leaving 13 bases between. Germline values: CDR1 LGHNT, CDR2 FRNRAP. The CDR3 has 14 amino acids. CDR3 coding DNA: TGTGCTAGTGGGGCCGGTGGACAATACAATGAGCAGTTCTTC. Its protein product is CASGAGGQYNEQFF.

As concerns this clone: This sample includes further DNA sequences coding for the same CDR3. CDR3 nucleotides: TGCGCCAGCAGCCTTCGGACAGGGGGCTCTGGAAACACCATATATTTT. Amino acids: CASSLRTGGSGNTIYF. The chain carries TRBV5-1 and TRBJ1-3; 10 bases are a match to TRBD1. Looked up from germline, CDR1 is SGHRS and CDR2 is YFSETQ. The CDR3 loop spans 16 amino acids. The V and J ends lost 4 bases and 0 bases, in that order; junction bases with no gene match: 4.

The table lists this clone with a few counts. The chain joins TRBV2 to TRBJ1-6; 9 bases are shared with TRBD1. Trimming took 7 bases from V and 7 from J; bases not matched to a gene: 8. The CDR3 covers 15 residues. From germline, CDR1 is SNHLY and CDR2 FYNNEI. CDR3 coding DNA: TGTGCCAGCAAGGGGACCGGGACAGGGAATTCACCCCTCCACTTT. Its translation: CASKGTGTGNSPLHF.

In nucleotides, the CDR3 is TGTGCCAGCAGTACCTCGGGGGGGCGGACCGGGGAGCTGTTTTTT. Residues: CASSTSGGRTGELFF. The J gene is TRBJ2-2, the V gene TRBV6-5, with 8 bases fitting TRBD2. This CDR3 contains 15 residues. Germline V gene lookup returns CDR1 MNHEY and CDR2 SVGAGI. Trimming took 5 bases from V and 5 from J; bases not matched to a gene: 7.

This sequence joins TRBV2 and TRBJ2-3, with TRBD2 identical over 10 bases. CDR1 and CDR2 from the germline V gene are SNHLY and FYNNEI. Unmatched junction bases numbered 4, after V lost 3 bases and J lost 1 base. This CDR3 has 16 amino acids. The DNA of the CDR3 is TGTGCCAGCAGTGACGGACTAGCGGCTGGCACAGATACGCAGTATTTT. It translates to CASSDGLAAGTDTQYF.

The V gene is TRBV25-1, the J gene TRBJ1-4; no clear D. Looked up from germline, CDR1 is MGHDK and CDR2 is SYGVNS. The CDR3 contains 15 residues. V lost 0 bases and J 8 bases, leaving 13 bases between the germline ends. The CDR3 loop reads CASSEYRTLGEKLFF. CDR3 DNA sequence: TGTGCCAGCAGTGAATATCGGACTCTCGGGGAAAAACTGTTTTTT. Together with reference TRBV25-1 and TRBJ1-4, the CDR3 gives the full variable domain: EADIYQTPRYLVIGTGKKITLECSQTMGHDKMYWYQQDPGMELHLIHYSYGVNSTEKGDLSSESTVSRIRTEHFPLTLESARPSHTSQYLCASSEYRTLGEKLFFGSGTQLSVL.

The V gene is TRBV5-1, the J gene TRBJ1-3, with D tentatively TRBD1 (6 bases). The CDR3 sequence is 16 residues long. V lost 0 bases and J lost 1, with 11 bases in between. Germline values: CDR1 SGHRS, CDR2 YFSETQ. The CDR3 coding sequence is TGCGCCAGCAGCTTGGATATCGGACAGTCTGGAAACACCATATATTTT. Residues: CASSLDIGQSGNTIYF.

The rearrangement links TRBV11-2 to TRBJ1-4; D is unresolved. V was trimmed by 1 base and J by 6 bases, leaving 6 bases between them. Germline-derived CDR1 and CDR2 are SGHAT and FQNNGV. The CDR3 spans 13 residues. The CDR3 bases are TGTGCCAGCAGCTTAGTGGGCTATGAAAAACTGTTTTTT. Translation: CASSLVGYEKLFF.